These 2 T cell receptor beta chains came from one sample sequenced in a study of shared clonotypes between healthy human individuals. Libraries were prepared by immunoSEQ multiplex PCR; TCRdb keeps only in-frame clonotypes and omits some of them. Of under 2,500,000 clones in the sample, almost 96% are singletons; the top ten hold 0.1% to 0.15%. The source material was naive CD4+ T cells sorted from blood. Subset reported: CD45RA+ positively selected. The origin of the receptors is a man aged 18 to 29 in good health.

V is TRBV6-1 and J is TRBJ1-5; 7 nucleotides align to TRBD1. Germline loops: CDR1 MNHNS, CDR2 SASEGT. V shed 2 bases, J shed 4 bases, and the junction held 5 bases outside the gene matches. This CDR3 contains 15 residues. The CDR3 coding sequence is TGTGCCAGCAGTGAATCGGGACAGTTAAATCAGCCCCAGCATTTT. Encoded protein: CASSESGQLNQPQHF.

The chain links TRBV28 to TRBJ1-4, with a weak D call TRBD1 (5 bases). Looked up from germline, CDR1 is MDHEN and CDR2 is SYDVKM. Deletions cut 5 bases from V and 4 bases from J, with 17 bases between. The CDR3 covers 16 residues. The CDR3 sequence is CASSLPRGDGNEKLFF. The CDR3 nucleotides read TGTGCCAGCAGTCTTCCTCGAGGGGATGGTAATGAAAAACTGTTTTTT. The full variable domain, in which reference TRBV28 and TRBJ1-4 provide the parts outside the CDR3, is DVKVTQSSRYLVKRTGEKVFLECVQDMDHENMFWYRQDPGLGLRLIYFSYDVKMKEKGDIPEGYSVSREKKERFSLILESASTNQTSMYLCASSLPRGDGNEKLFFGSGTQLSVL.